These T cell receptor beta chains were read from a single sample in a study of T cells after yellow fever vaccination. TCRdb re-called the 5' RACE reads with MiXCR, one entry per CDR3 protein. The profile shows approximately 450,000 distinct CDR3 sequences, around a sixth of them singletons. The material was PBMCs, obtained before the yellow fever booster vaccination. The receptors derive from a man younger than 35 who received the YFV17D yellow fever vaccine. Both conserved end residues are part of each CDR3. A D gene is named only where the DNA matches it firmly. Clone size is shown for a subset of rows, as once, few, many or a class of expanded clone.

CDR3aa: CASSQEYGYNEQFF
CDR3nt: TGCGCCAGCAGCCAAGAATACGGCTACAATGAGCAGTTCTTC
len: 14
abundance: once
v_gene: TRBV4-1
j_gene: TRBJ2-1
d_gene: .

CDR3aa: CASSLGRSTETNTEAFF
CDR3nt: TGCGCCAGCAGCTTGGGTCGGTCGACAGAAACGAACACTGAAGCTTTCTTT
len: 17
abundance: few
v_gene: TRBV5-1
j_gene: TRBJ1-1
d_gene: .

CDR3aa: CASSGQGVIGNQPQHF
CDR3nt: TGTGCCAGCAGCGGACAGGGGGTGATTGGCAATCAGCCCCAGCATTTT
len: 16
abundance: few
v_gene: TRBV6-1
j_gene: TRBJ1-5
d_gene: TRBD1

CDR3aa: CASSLQAAGGKETQYF
CDR3nt: TGTGCCAGCAGTCTTCAGGCTGCGGGGGGGAAAGAGACCCAGTACTTC
len: 16
abundance: few
v_gene: TRBV12-3/TRBV12-4
j_gene: TRBJ2-5
d_gene: TRBD2

CDR3aa: CATSRGPDPEAFF
CDR3nt: TGTGCCACCAGTCGGGGTCCCGACCCTGAAGCTTTCTTT
len: 13
abundance: few
v_gene: TRBV24-1
j_gene: TRBJ1-1
d_gene: .

CDR3aa: CSVGGVDRYNEQFF
CDR3nt: TGCAGCGTGGGCGGGGTCGATCGCTACAATGAGCAGTTCTTC
len: 14
abundance: many
v_gene: TRBV29-1
j_gene: TRBJ2-1
d_gene: .

CDR3aa: CASSSGTLRETQYF
CDR3nt: TGTGCCAGCAGCTCCGGGACATTGAGGGAGACCCAGTACTTC
len: 14
abundance: .
v_gene: TRBV7-2
j_gene: TRBJ2-5
d_gene: .

CDR3aa: CASSPGQREKLFF
CDR3nt: TGTGCCAGCTCGCCAGGACAGCGGGAAAAACTGTTTTTT
len: 13
abundance: .
v_gene: TRBV18
j_gene: TRBJ1-4
d_gene: .

CDR3aa: CASSQEQGITTEAFF
CDR3nt: TGTGCCAGCAGCCAAGAACAGGGGATTACCACTGAAGCTTTCTTT
len: 15
abundance: few
v_gene: TRBV4-2
j_gene: TRBJ1-1
d_gene: TRBD1

CDR3aa: CSAPLPGGGTYNEQFF
CDR3nt: TGCAGTGCTCCCCTCCCGGGCGGGGGGACATACAATGAGCAGTTCTTC
len: 16
abundance: few
v_gene: TRBV20-1
j_gene: TRBJ2-1
d_gene: TRBD2

CDR3aa: CASSGQTFNQPQHF
CDR3nt: TGTGCCAGCAGTGGACAAACCTTTAATCAGCCCCAGCATTTT
len: 14
abundance: .
v_gene: TRBV25-1
j_gene: TRBJ1-5
d_gene: .

CDR3aa: CASSLGGQGAGQPQHF
CDR3nt: TGTGCCAGCAGTTTAGGGGGGCAGGGGGCGGGGCAGCCCCAGCATTTT
len: 16
abundance: few
v_gene: TRBV12-3/TRBV12-4
j_gene: TRBJ1-5
d_gene: TRBD1

CDR3aa: CASSYPPGQGIYEQYF
CDR3nt: TGTGCCAGCAGTTACCCGCCGGGACAGGGGATCTACGAGCAGTACTTC
len: 16
abundance: few
v_gene: TRBV6-2/TRBV6-3
j_gene: TRBJ2-7
d_gene: TRBD1

CDR3aa: CASSQVLRLAGVTDTQYF
CDR3nt: TGTGCCAGCAGCCAAGTACTCCGACTAGCGGGGGTCACAGATACGCAGTATTTT
len: 18
abundance: once
v_gene: TRBV4-2
j_gene: TRBJ2-3
d_gene: TRBD2

CDR3aa: CASSLNLETFEAFF
CDR3nt: TGTGCCAGCAGTTTGAATTTGGAGACTTTTGAAGCTTTCTTT
len: 14
abundance: .
v_gene: TRBV27
j_gene: TRBJ1-1
d_gene: .

CDR3aa: CASSAFSGMGETQYF
CDR3nt: TGTGCCAGCAGCGCATTTAGCGGGATGGGAGAGACCCAGTACTTC
len: 15
abundance: few
v_gene: TRBV7-9
j_gene: TRBJ2-5
d_gene: TRBD2

CDR3aa: CASSPFYTGELFF
CDR3nt: TGTGCCAGCAGTCCTTTTTACACCGGGGAGCTGTTTTTT
len: 13
abundance: .
v_gene: TRBV28
j_gene: TRBJ2-2
d_gene: .